This record covers a single TCR beta chain. Its target is unknown. With a J-beta primer mix and a sample-barcoded 5' primer, a second PCR ran about 7 to 12 cycles. TCRdb called the 5' RACE reads again in MiXCR, with one record for every CDR3 protein. The sample includes approximately 960,000 distinct CDR3 sequences, 25% to 30% of them seen just once. This specimen comes from a study of blood T cells in healthy people across ages. Overall study findings and caveats: While age rose, TCR beta diversity per million T cells dropped in a roughly linear way. TCR beta diversity correlated strongly with naive T cell percentage.

These sequences were also reported in another study, on T cells of mothers and their children.

This clonotype was sampled from a woman aged 35 to 49 in good health. Sequencing was done on a sample of blood.

The CDR3 DNA sequence: TGCGCCAGCAGCTTGCGCGCCCGCCAAGGGACAGATACGCAGTATTTT. It is translated as CASSLRARQGTDTQYF. The chain joins TRBV5-1 to TRBJ2-3; D remains unclear. The V gene lost 1 base and the J gene lost 3 bases, with 15 bases spanning the gap. This CDR3 is 16 amino acids long. Germline loops: CDR1 SGHRS, CDR2 YFSETQ.